This is a list of T cell receptor beta chains from one sample in a study of blood T cell repertoires in COVID-19. TCRdb's copy holds only in-frame clones and misses some; the assay was immunoSEQ multiplex PCR. The data hold about 220,000 clones, with roughly 88% observed a single time. Source material: PBMCs or T cells enriched from blood (not recorded which). Source of these receptors: a woman aged 40 to 55 with acute COVID-19. Both conserved end residues are part of each CDR3. A D gene is named only where the DNA matches it firmly. Size is omitted from some rows. Given values are once, few, many or a class for expanded clones.

TRBJ2-7	TRBV4-3	TRBD2	.	TGCGCCAGCAGCCTAGGACTAGCGGTGGAGCAGTACTTC	CASSLGLAVEQYF
TRBJ1-1	TRBV6-5	.	once	TGTGCCAGCAGTTCCTTCTCCGAGCGGAGTGAAGCTTTCTTT	CASSSFSERSEAFF
TRBJ1-5	TRBV12-5	.	.	TGTGCTAGTGGTTTCCTGAGGGGGCAGCCCCAGCATTTT	CASGFLRGQPQHF
TRBJ1-2	TRBV7-9	TRBD1	.	TGTGCCAGCAGCTTCGCGACCGGGACAGAATATGGCTACACCTTC	CASSFATGTEYGYTF
TRBJ1-3	TRBV9	TRBD1	.	TGTGCCAGCAGCGTCGGTAGCGGGACAGTCTCTGGAAACACCATATATTTT	CASSVGSGTVSGNTIYF
TRBJ2-6	TRBV2	TRBD1	once	TGTGCCAGCAGTGAAGCGCTGACAGGGGGGACCGGCTCTGGGGCCAACGTCCTGACTTTC	CASSEALTGGTGSGANVLTF
TRBJ2-3	TRBV10-2	TRBD1	.	TGCGCCAGCAGTGATGGGACAGCCCCTCCGCAGTATTTT	CASSDGTAPPQYF
TRBJ2-1	TRBV7-6	TRBD1	.	TGTGCCAGCAGCTTCAGAGGACAGGGGGCGATCCCCTACAATGAGCAGTTCTTC	CASSFRGQGAIPYNEQFF
TRBJ1-1	TRBV6-4	.	.	TGTGCCAGCAACCAGGGGTATACTGAAGCTTTCTTT	CASNQGYTEAFF
TRBJ1-5	TRBV7-2	.	.	TGTGCCAGCAGCTTATCCCAGATCAATCAGCCCCAGCATTTT	CASSLSQINQPQHF
TRBJ1-2	TRBV19	.	once	TGTGCCAGTAGTAAGGGGGTCCTCCGTGTGGGGAGCTATGGCTACACCTTC	CASSKGVLRVGSYGYTF
TRBJ1-2	TRBV5-4	.	.	TGTGCCAGCAGCGCGGCCCAGGGCAAAACTGGCGGCTACACCTTC	CASSAAQGKTGGYTF
TRBJ1-1	TRBV5-1	.	.	TGCGCCAGCAGCCTGCTGGTCACAGGCCTCACTGAAGCTTTCTTT	CASSLLVTGLTEAFF
TRBJ1-1	TRBV12-3/TRBV12-4	.	.	TGTGCCAGCAGTTTAGTGGGCTCGGGGGCTTTCTTT	CASSLVGSGAFF
TRBJ1-2	TRBV7-9	TRBD1	few	TGTGCCAGCAGCGCAGGGACAGGGTCTGGCTACACCTTC	CASSAGTGSGYTF
TRBJ1-5	TRBV19	TRBD1	.	TGTGCCAGTAGGGAGTCCGGGACAGGGGGAGTGCAGCCCCAGCATTTT	CASRESGTGGVQPQHF
TRBJ1-1	TRBV19	.	.	TGTGCCAGTAGTTCCTCCTCCGAAGGAGGGATGAACACTGAAGCTTTCTTT	CASSSSSEGGMNTEAFF
TRBJ1-3	TRBV2	.	.	TGTGCCAGCAGCCCTGGAGGGGGAAACACCATATATTTT	CASSPGGGNTIYF
TRBJ1-1	TRBV19	.	.	TGTGCCAGTAACGGCAGGGGGAACACTGAAGCTTTCTTT	CASNGRGNTEAFF
TRBJ1-2	TRBV7-3	TRBD1	few	TGTGCCAGCAGCCCCGTAGGGGGCAACTATGGCTACACCTTC	CASSPVGGNYGYTF
TRBJ1-4	TRBV7-9	.	medium-sized	TGTGCCAGCAGCTCCACCCGGGGGGCACTTGTTAATGAAAAACTGTTTTTT	CASSSTRGALVNEKLFF
TRBJ1-1	TRBV5-1	TRBD1	.	TGCGCCAGCAGCCCCCAGGGGGCCCCCGCTGAAGCTTTCTTT	CASSPQGAPAEAFF
TRBJ1-5	TRBV28	.	.	TGTGCCAGCAGTGGGGGACTACAGCCCCAGCATTTT	CASSGGLQPQHF
TRBJ1-1	TRBV25-1	.	.	TGTGCCAGCAGTCCTAGGAGGAGGAACACTGAAGCTTTCTTT	CASSPRRRNTEAFF
TRBJ2-3	TRBV5-1	TRBD1	few	TGCGCCAGCAGCTCAGGACAGGGGTGGGCAGATACGCAGTATTTT	CASSSGQGWADTQYF
TRBJ2-3	TRBV5-1	.	.	TGCGCCAGCAGCGTAACAGATACGCAGTATTTT	CASSVTDTQYF
TRBJ2-7	TRBV12-5	TRBD1	.	TGTGCTAGTGGTTTGGTACCCCCGGGACAGGCGGCCGAGCAGTACTTC	CASGLVPPGQAAEQYF
TRBJ1-1	TRBV30	.	.	TGTGCCTGGAGAGGGGCAGGGCGGAAGGGAGCTTTCTTT	CAWRGAGRKGAFF
TRBJ1-1	TRBV15	.	.	TGTGCCACCAGCCGCACCGGCCAGGCTGAAGCTTTCTTT	CATSRTGQAEAFF
TRBJ1-1	TRBV12-3/TRBV12-4	.	.	TGTGCCAGCAGCCACCGGGAATTACAAGCTTTCTTT	CASSHRELQAFF
TRBJ1-4	TRBV13	TRBD1	.	TGTGCCAGCAGCCTAGGACAGGCCCCTGAAAAACTGTTTTTT	CASSLGQAPEKLFF
TRBJ1-1	TRBV29-1	.	few	TGCAGCGTTGACGGGGTTTTGAACACTGAAGCTTTCTTT	CSVDGVLNTEAFF
TRBJ2-5	TRBV11-2	.	.	TGTGCCAGCAGCCCCCGGGGTACCGGGACCCAGTACTTC	CASSPRGTGTQYF
TRBJ1-2	TRBV7-8	.	.	TGTGCCAGCAGCTTGTGGGGGACATCCCTGGGGGATATAAACTATGGCTACACCTTC	CASSLWGTSLGDINYGYTF
TRBJ1-5	TRBV2	.	.	TGTGCCAGCAGTGACCGGACAGTAAATCAGCCCCAGCATTTT	CASSDRTVNQPQHF
TRBJ1-1	TRBV29-1	.	.	TGCAGCGCTGGTTGGAGGGACACTGAAGCTTTCTTT	CSAGWRDTEAFF
TRBJ1-2	TRBV3-1/TRBV3-2	TRBD1	.	TGTGCCAGCAGCCAAGGAGGGGGCAGGGGCTACACCTTC	CASSQGGGRGYTF
TRBJ1-3	TRBV7-2	TRBD1	.	TGTGCCAGCAGCTTAGAGGGGGACAGGGTTGGAAACACCATATATTTT	CASSLEGDRVGNTIYF
TRBJ1-5	TRBV2	.	.	TGTGCCAGCAGTGAAGCCCTCAGGGGTAATCAGCCCCAGCATTTT	CASSEALRGNQPQHF
TRBJ2-3	TRBV9	.	.	TGTGCCAGCAGCGCTGGGGGGTCAGATACGCAGTATTTT	CASSAGGSDTQYF
TRBJ1-5	TRBV19	TRBD1	.	TGTGCCAGTAGTACCTGGGACAGGGAGAATCAGCCCCAGCATTTT	CASSTWDRENQPQHF
TRBJ1-5	TRBV7-8	.	.	TGTGCCAGCAGCTTATTCAGGGACACAGGCCAGCCCCAGCATTTT	CASSLFRDTGQPQHF
TRBJ2-1	TRBV5-1	.	few	TGCGCCAGCAGCTTCACCCCGAGTGGGAGCAATGAGCAGTTCTTC	CASSFTPSGSNEQFF